The clone carrying this T cell receptor (beta chain) was observed a handful of times. What it binds is unknown. The sample comes from a study of pediatric ulcerative colitis. Findings and caveats of the study: Clonal expansions reduced rectal repertoire diversity in acute severe colitis.

The rectum was sampled with one to two pinch biopsies at colonoscopy. This was a survey-level run. Sequencing depth was up to 500,000 reads per sample. Data came from immunoSEQ multiplex PCR; TCRdb stores just in-frame clones and leaves some out. The table lists tens of thousands of clones, around 73% of them singletons. Germline-derived CDR1 and CDR2 are MRHNA and SNTAGT. This CDR3 is built from 14 residues. The V and J ends lost 2 bases and 5 bases respectively, with 11 bases between them. The chain is built from TRBV6-4 and TRBJ2-3, with D perhaps TRBD1 (5 bases). The TCR originated in a boy younger than 18 with moderate ulcerative colitis. The sequencing sample was made of gut tissue. CDR3 nucleotide sequence: TGTGCCAGCAGTGACAAGGGGCGAAGAGATACGCAGTATTTT. As protein: CASSDKGRRDTQYF.